Given below is one TCR beta chain in context. Per germline, CDR1 GTSNPN and CDR2 SVGIG (reference sequence). The length of the CDR3 is 11 residues. The V and J ends lost 4 bases and 5 bases respectively, with 7 bases between them. This record belongs to a study of blood T cell repertoires in COVID-19. Assay used: immunoSEQ multiplex PCR; TCRdb lists only in-frame clones, some missing. The data show about 200,000 clones, about 82% seen once. The clonotype comes from a man aged 40-55 years with acute COVID-19. J is TRBJ2-3 and V is TRBV30; no clear D gene. Sequencing input: PBMCs or T cells enriched from blood (not recorded which). CDR3 bases: TGTGCCTGGAACCCGGGAGATACGCAGTATTTT. Protein sequence: CAWNPGDTQYF.